This is a list of T cell receptor beta chains from one sample in a study of blood T cell repertoires in COVID-19. The assay was immunoSEQ multiplex PCR, and TCRdb's table has in-frame clones only and misses some. The table shows approximately 150,000 clones, with approximately 81% occurring only once. What was sequenced was peripheral blood. Receptors originate from a man in his fifties or sixties with acute or convalescent COVID-19. Both conserved end residues are part of each CDR3. The order of the fields is D gene, clone size, J gene, V gene, CDR3 DNA, CDR3 protein. The D gene is left open where the match is weak. Expanded clones get a size class; other rows say once, few or many, or leave the size out.

>TRBD1|NA|TRBJ1-2|TRBV19
TGTGCCAGTGGGGACAGGCCGCTCTATGGCTACACCTTC
CASGDRPLYGYTF
>NA|NA|TRBJ1-1|TRBV19
TGTGCCAGTAGTATTCAGGGAGGTTGGGGCACTGAAGCTTTCTTT
CASSIQGGWGTEAFF
>TRBD1|NA|TRBJ1-1|TRBV6-5
TGTGCCAGCAGTTACTCGTCGGCGACAGGGGTCACTGAAGCTTTCTTT
CASSYSSATGVTEAFF
>NA|NA|TRBJ2-7|TRBV27
TGTGCCAGCAGTTTGCTGGTCGGGGAGTACTACGAGCAGTACTTC
CASSLLVGEYYEQYF
>NA|NA|TRBJ1-1|TRBV5-1
TGCGCCAGCAGCCCGAAAGAGCCAGGGGTCATCCGGAACACTGAAGCTTTCTTT
CASSPKEPGVIRNTEAFF
>NA|NA|TRBJ2-3|TRBV5-6
TGTGCCAGCAGCTTGAAGATGCGGGGCTCTAGCACAGATACGCAGTATTTT
CASSLKMRGSSTDTQYF
>NA|NA|TRBJ2-5|TRBV14
TGTGCCAGCCGCGGCGAGAGCCAGACCCAGTACTTC
CASRGESQTQYF
>NA|NA|TRBJ1-2|TRBV5-1
TGCGCCAGCAGCTTGTCAGGACAGCCATATGGCTACACCTTC
CASSLSGQPYGYTF
>TRBD2|NA|TRBJ2-1|TRBV3-1/TRBV3-2
TGTGCCAGCAGCCTACGACTAGCGGGGACCTACAATGAGCAGTTCTTC
CASSLRLAGTYNEQFF
>TRBD1|NA|TRBJ1-2|TRBV29-1
TGCAGCGTTGAAGCGGCGGGACAGATCTATGGCTACACCTTC
CSVEAAGQIYGYTF
>NA|NA|TRBJ1-1|TRBV3-1/TRBV3-2
TGTGCCAGCAGCAATTCCCCCGAGGGAGGGAACACTGAAGCTTTCTTT
CASSNSPEGGNTEAFF
>TRBD1|NA|TRBJ1-4|TRBV30
TGTGCCCACGTCCCGGGACAGGGTCCTAATGAAAAACTGTTTTTT
CAHVPGQGPNEKLFF
>NA|NA|TRBJ2-3|TRBV5-1
TGCGCCAGCAGCTTGGAATTGGTCGGCAGGGTGCAGTATTTT
CASSLELVGRVQYF
>NA|NA|TRBJ2-3|TRBV24-1
TGTGCCACCGGCCCGGGACAAATTTTGGGTACGCAGTATTTT
CATGPGQILGTQYF
>NA|NA|TRBJ2-5|TRBV5-1
TGCGCCAGCAGCAGGGGGATCCGCCAAGAGACCCAGTACTTC
CASSRGIRQETQYF
>NA|once|TRBJ2-5|TRBV5-1
TGCGCCAGCAGCTTGAGATTAGCGGAGACCCAAGAGACCCAGTACTTC
CASSLRLAETQETQYF
>TRBD1|NA|TRBJ2-7|TRBV5-1
TGCGCCAGCAGATTACCGGGACAGGGGTTCTACGAGCAGTACTTC
CASRLPGQGFYEQYF
>TRBD1|NA|TRBJ1-1|TRBV5-4
TGTGCCAGCACCTGGAGGGGGCGGAACACTGAAGCTTTCTTT
CASTWRGRNTEAFF
>NA|NA|TRBJ2-7|TRBV5-1
TGCGCCAGCAGCTTGAAAAGCGTTCCCTCCTACGAGCAGTACTTC
CASSLKSVPSYEQYF
>NA|NA|TRBJ2-7|TRBV21-1
TGTGCCAGCAGCAGCAGGGGCAGCTATCTGTACGAGCAGTACTTC
CASSSRGSYLYEQYF
>NA|NA|TRBJ2-3|TRBV11-2
TGTGCCAGCAGCGTAAGCTGGGGCGGGGTTCGCACAGATACGCAGTATTTT
CASSVSWGGVRTDTQYF
>NA|NA|TRBJ1-2|TRBV12-3/TRBV12-4
TGTGCCAGCAGTGAGGTTGACTATGGCTACACCTTC
CASSEVDYGYTF
>NA|NA|TRBJ1-2|TRBV3-1/TRBV3-2
TGTGCCAGCAGCCAAGTCATAGGGGCTGGAGGCTACACCTTC
CASSQVIGAGGYTF
>TRBD1|once|TRBJ1-1|TRBV5-4
TGTGCCAGCAGCTTCGACAGGGGGAACACTGAAGCTTTCTTT
CASSFDRGNTEAFF
>NA|once|TRBJ1-3|TRBV3-1/TRBV3-2
TGTGCCAGCAGCCAGGAGTCTGGAAACACCATATATTTT
CASSQESGNTIYF
>TRBD1|NA|TRBJ2-7|TRBV9
TGTGCCAGCAGCGTCGGACAGGGAAGACACGAGCAGTACTTC
CASSVGQGRHEQYF
>NA|NA|TRBJ1-6|TRBV7-2
TGTGCCAGCAGCTTAGCTCAAAGGCTAGGGGGGAGGGGGTCACCCCTCCACTTT
CASSLAQRLGGRGSPLHF
>NA|NA|TRBJ2-3|TRBV7-3
TGTGCCAGCAGCTTAGCTCGCGGTCCTAGCACAGATACGCAGTATTTT
CASSLARGPSTDTQYF
>TRBD1|NA|TRBJ2-7|TRBV27
TGTGCCAGCAGTGGCCAGGGGGCGGGGGAGCAGTACTTC
CASSGQGAGEQYF
>NA|NA|TRBJ1-6|TRBV7-3
TGTGCCAGCAGAACAATACTAAAGACAGGAGAAGGTAATTCACCCCTCCACTTT
CASRTILKTGEGNSPLHF
>TRBD1|NA|TRBJ2-7|TRBV10-3
TGTGCCATCAGTACAGGGGGCGAGCAGTACTTC
CAISTGGEQYF